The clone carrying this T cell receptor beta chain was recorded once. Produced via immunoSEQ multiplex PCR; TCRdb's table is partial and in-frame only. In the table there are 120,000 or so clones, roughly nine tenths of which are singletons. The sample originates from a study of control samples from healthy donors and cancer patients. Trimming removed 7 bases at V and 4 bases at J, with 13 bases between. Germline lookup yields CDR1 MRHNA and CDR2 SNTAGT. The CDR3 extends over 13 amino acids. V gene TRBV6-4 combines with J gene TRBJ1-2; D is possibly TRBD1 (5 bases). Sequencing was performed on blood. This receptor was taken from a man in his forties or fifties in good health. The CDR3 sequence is CASTPGPSYGYTF. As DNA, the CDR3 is TGTGCCAGCACGCCGGGGCCATCCTATGGCTACACCTTC.